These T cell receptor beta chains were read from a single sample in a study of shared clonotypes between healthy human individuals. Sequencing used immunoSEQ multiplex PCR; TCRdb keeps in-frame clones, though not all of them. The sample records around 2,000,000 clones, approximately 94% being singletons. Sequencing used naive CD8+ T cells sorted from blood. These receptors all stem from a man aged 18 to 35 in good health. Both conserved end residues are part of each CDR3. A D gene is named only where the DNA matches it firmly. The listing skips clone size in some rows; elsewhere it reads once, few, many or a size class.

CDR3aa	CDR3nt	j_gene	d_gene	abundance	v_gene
CAISESGSGGDQETQYF	TGTGCCATCAGTGAGTCAGGAAGCGGGGGGGACCAAGAGACCCAGTACTTC	TRBJ2-5	TRBD2	.	TRBV10-3
CASSLSAGTEAFF	TGTGCCAGCAGCTTGTCGGCAGGCACTGAAGCTTTCTTT	TRBJ1-1	.	.	TRBV5-4
CASIEEGTEAFF	TGTGCCAGCATAGAAGAAGGGACTGAAGCTTTCTTT	TRBJ1-1	.	.	TRBV2
CASRSMNTEAFF	TGTGCCAGCAGATCGATGAACACTGAAGCTTTCTTT	TRBJ1-1	.	once	TRBV7-9
CATSRYQLAGGSYEQYF	TGTGCCACCAGCAGATACCAACTAGCGGGAGGATCCTACGAGCAGTACTTC	TRBJ2-7	TRBD2	.	TRBV15
CASSYSQGFYEQYF	TGTGCCAGCAGTTACTCTCAGGGTTTTTACGAGCAGTACTTC	TRBJ2-7	.	.	TRBV6-6
CASSLRGPYEQYF	TGTGCCAGCAGCTTGAGGGGGCCCTACGAGCAGTACTTC	TRBJ2-7	TRBD1	.	TRBV11-2
CASSSGGWDQETQYF	TGTGCCAGCAGCTCAGGGGGGTGGGACCAAGAGACCCAGTACTTC	TRBJ2-5	.	.	TRBV11-2
CASSPIPGVGADTQYF	TGTGCCAGCAGCCCCATCCCAGGGGTTGGAGCAGATACGCAGTATTTT	TRBJ2-3	.	.	TRBV7-8
CASSSGTSYEQYF	TGTGCCAGCAGCTCAGGGACCTCCTACGAGCAGTACTTC	TRBJ2-7	.	.	TRBV11-1
CASSYGDRGSNEQFF	TGTGCCAGCAGTTACGGCGACAGGGGAAGCAATGAGCAGTTCTTC	TRBJ2-1	TRBD1	.	TRBV6-6
CRLTPGEGYEQYF	TGTCGTCTGACACCGGGGGAGGGCTACGAGCAGTACTTC	TRBJ2-7	TRBD2	.	TRBV6-1
CAWSAGTGGRGTEAFF	TGTGCCTGGAGCGCCGGGACAGGGGGCCGGGGCACTGAAGCTTTCTTT	TRBJ1-1	TRBD1	.	TRBV30
CASSQGGSGGELFF	TGCGCCAGCAGCCAAGGGGGCAGTGGCGGGGAGCTGTTTTTT	TRBJ2-2	.	.	TRBV4-1
CASSLAGATGELFF	TGTGCCAGCAGCTTGGCGGGGGCCACCGGGGAGCTGTTTTTT	TRBJ2-2	.	.	TRBV5-4
CSARAGETQYF	TGCAGTGCTAGAGCGGGGGAGACCCAGTACTTC	TRBJ2-5	.	.	TRBV20-1
CASSLGPGTYEAFF	TGTGCCAGCAGCTTAGGGCCGGGCACCTATGAAGCTTTCTTT	TRBJ1-1	.	.	TRBV7-9
CASREQTGELFF	TGTGCCTCCCGAGAGCAGACCGGGGAGCTGTTTTTT	TRBJ2-2	.	.	TRBV27
CASSEGAGANVLTF	TGCGCCAGCAGTGAGGGGGCTGGGGCCAACGTCCTGACTTTC	TRBJ2-6	.	.	TRBV10-2
CASALVGAGDYWTEAFF	TGTGCCAGTGCCCTTGTCGGGGCAGGGGATTATTGGACTGAAGCTTTCTTT	TRBJ1-1	.	.	TRBV19
CASSLVLAGGRDEQFF	TGCGCCAGCAGCTTGGTACTAGCGGGGGGGCGCGATGAGCAGTTCTTC	TRBJ2-1	TRBD2	.	TRBV5-1
CASSPGGGYGYTF	TGTGCCAGCAGCCCAGGAGGGGGCTATGGCTACACCTTC	TRBJ1-2	.	.	TRBV7-2
CASSIGTDYEQYF	TGTGCCAGCAGCATCGGGACAGACTACGAGCAGTACTTC	TRBJ2-7	TRBD1	.	TRBV11-2
CASSVGRFDSNYGYTF	TGTGCCAGCAGCGTGGGCAGGTTCGACTCTAACTATGGCTACACCTTC	TRBJ1-2	.	once	TRBV9
CASSPPGGDEQYF	TGTGCCAGCAGTCCGCCCGGGGGCGACGAGCAGTACTTC	TRBJ2-7	.	.	TRBV6-6
CASSLGQGAHEQYF	TGTGCCAGCAGCTTGGGACAGGGGGCCCACGAGCAGTACTTC	TRBJ2-7	TRBD1	.	TRBV5-6
CATRHPTGELFF	TGTGCCACCCGACACCCGACCGGGGAGCTGTTTTTT	TRBJ2-2	.	.	TRBV6-6
CASSPAADSSYEQYF	TGCGCCAGCAGCCCTGCCGCCGACAGCTCCTACGAGCAGTACTTC	TRBJ2-7	.	.	TRBV4-3
CASSLMLYGYTF	TGTGCCAGCAGCTTAATGCTCTATGGCTACACCTTC	TRBJ1-2	.	few	TRBV7-9
CASSQDPGIEDTEAFF	TGCGCCAGCAGCCAAGATCCGGGGATTGAAGACACTGAAGCTTTCTTT	TRBJ1-1	.	.	TRBV4-3
CASTSDRARNSPLHF	TGTGCCAGTACGTCGGACAGGGCAAGGAATTCACCCCTCCACTTT	TRBJ1-6	TRBD1	.	TRBV19
CAWGEIRDEQFF	TGTGCCTGGGGGGAGATTCGGGATGAGCAGTTCTTC	TRBJ2-1	.	.	TRBV30
CASSYPSPTDTQYF	TGTGCCAGCAGCTACCCAAGCCCGACAGATACGCAGTATTTT	TRBJ2-3	.	.	TRBV7-9
CAWTDGPPVNSPLHF	TGTGCCTGGACAGATGGGCCTCCCGTGAATTCACCCCTCCACTTT	TRBJ1-6	.	.	TRBV30
CASSYTSLAEAFF	TGTGCCAGCAGTTACACAAGTCTCGCTGAAGCTTTCTTT	TRBJ1-1	.	.	TRBV6-5